This T cell receptor beta chain was captured in a study of CD8 T cells in ankylosing spondylitis (dated by TCRdb to the late 2010s). About the study as a whole: T cell receptor beta repertoires were profiled in healthy donors and ankylosing spondylitis patients so that disease-linked TCR variants could be found. The full study cohort was made up of about 25 ankylosing spondylitis patients and over 90 healthy donors. Peripheral blood was sampled, and synovial fluid was also collected from ankylosing spondylitis patients.

This clonotype was seen only a few times. This receptor's antigen is unknown. No qualities accompany the bases; no much larger clone lies one base away. Points the paper makes about the study in general: Blood from ankylosing spondylitis patients appeared to be characterized by a TCR beta motif composed of roughly eight highly homologous amino acid variants. The disease-linked clones were reported as significantly enriched in matched synovial fluid samples from ankylosing spondylitis patients. Some of the motif variants had been reported before in the synovial fluid and blood of reactive arthritis patients, a finding that suggests common disease-initiation mechanisms. A CD8+ phenotype was shown by the disease-linked clones, which were found at relatively low frequencies in peripheral blood.

Sequenced on an Illumina HiSeq 2500. Quantitative 5'-RACE with molecular barcodes was the method used to prepare the TCR beta libraries. The authors' analysis ran thus. To identify disease-linked TCR variants, a new computational method was used, one built on a probabilistic model of VDJ rearrangement. In-frame beta chains were kept once TCRdb had trimmed the public reads at Q25 with fastp and called clones with MiXCR. Entries that share a CDR3 protein sequence are merged under the most common genes and DNA. TCRdb, rather than the study authors, made the V and J calls. The sample yields about 220,000 distinct CDR3 sequences; more than 25% were counted once. Jointly, the top ten make up more than 6.5% of the sample. Sequencing used blood, either unsorted or a sorted T cell fraction (not recorded which). This sequence was found in a male donor with ankylosing spondylitis or in good health (not recorded which).

The DNA sequence is as follows: TGCAGCGTTGTACTGGTACAAGAGACCCAGTACTTC. Its protein product is CSVVLVQETQYF. The chain couples TRBV29-1 to TRBJ2-5, with the D gene too uncertain to name. The junction carries 8 bases between V and J, which are trimmed by 4 bases and 2 bases respectively. CDR1 and CDR2 are read off the germline V gene as SQVTM and ANQGSEA. The CDR3 runs 12 residues from the cysteine to the phenylalanine. Only the CDR3 portion is preserved as DNA: 36 bases, with reading frame beginning at the first base.